This T cell receptor (beta chain) is drawn from a study of blood T cells in healthy people across ages. On the study more broadly: About one barcoded beta molecule per two T cells came from capture by template switching.

In this sample, this clonotype turned up a few times. What it binds is not known. The study's findings and limits: Strong correlation existed between TCR beta diversity and naive T cell percentage.

Using a J-beta primer mix together with a sample-barcoded 5' primer, a second PCR was run for about 6 to 12 cycles. TCRdb redid the calling of the 5' RACE reads with MiXCR, one entry per CDR3 protein. The data hold some 760,000 distinct CDR3 sequences, with 25% observed a single time. Another study also made use of these data, one on T cells of mothers and their children.

Sequencing was carried out using blood. The sequence was collected from a boy between 10 and 17 years old in good health.

The CDR3 DNA follows: TGCAGCGCCCCTGACAGGGGAAAGATCAATGAGCAGTTCTTC. Translated, it gives CSAPDRGKINEQFF. The chain couples TRBV29-1 to TRBJ2-1, with TRBD1 identical over 8 bases. This CDR3 has 14 amino acids. Germline lookup yields CDR1 SQVTM and CDR2 ANQGSEA. Germline trimming cut 7 bases from V and 6 bases from J; bases unmatched to any gene: 11.